These T cell receptor beta chains were read from a single sample in a study of OX40 agonist ivuxolimab in advanced cancers. Assay used: immunoSEQ multiplex PCR; TCRdb lists only in-frame clones, some missing. The sample yields approximately 77,000 clones, around 92% seen once. Material: CD4+ or CD8+ T cells sorted from blood, obtained in a trial of the OX40 agonist ivuxolimab. These receptors were obtained from an adult with an advanced solid tumor such as melanoma, head and neck, liver or kidney cancer. Each CDR3 is given with its conserved first and last residue. The order of the fields is V gene, clone size, D gene, J gene, CDR3 protein, CDR3 DNA. The D gene is left open where the match is weak. The size field is filled for only some rows; it gives once, few, many or a size class.

v_call: TRBV5-5; clone_size: -; d_call: TRBD2; j_call: TRBJ2-3; cdr3_aa: CASSAGLAGMGDTQYF; cdr3_nt: TGTGCCAGCAGCGCCGGACTAGCGGGAATGGGAGATACGCAGTATTTT
v_call: TRBV28; clone_size: once; d_call: TRBD2; j_call: TRBJ2-5; cdr3_aa: CASSFPSGNQETQYF; cdr3_nt: TGTGCCAGCAGTTTCCCTAGCGGGAACCAAGAGACCCAGTACTTC
v_call: TRBV4-3; clone_size: -; d_call: -; j_call: TRBJ1-4; cdr3_aa: CASSQEGTGANEKLFF; cdr3_nt: TGCGCCAGCAGCCAAGAAGGTACAGGCGCAAATGAAAAACTGTTTTTT
v_call: TRBV7-3; clone_size: few; d_call: -; j_call: TRBJ2-7; cdr3_aa: CASSSRVGGLPYEQYF; cdr3_nt: TGTGCCAGCAGCTCACGGGTAGGGGGGCTGCCCTACGAGCAGTACTTC
v_call: TRBV5-1; clone_size: -; d_call: -; j_call: TRBJ2-1; cdr3_aa: CASSLTGIGSSYNEQFF; cdr3_nt: TGCGCCAGCAGCTTGACCGGGATCGGTAGTTCCTACAATGAGCAGTTCTTC
v_call: TRBV11-2; clone_size: -; d_call: -; j_call: TRBJ2-6; cdr3_aa: CASSLVGQGGAGANVLTF; cdr3_nt: TGTGCCAGCAGCTTAGTAGGCCAGGGTGGGGCTGGGGCCAACGTCCTGACTTTC
v_call: TRBV6-6; clone_size: -; d_call: -; j_call: TRBJ1-2; cdr3_aa: CASSYRLQNYGYTF; cdr3_nt: TGTGCCAGCAGTTACCGACTTCAGAACTATGGCTACACCTTC
v_call: TRBV2; clone_size: -; d_call: TRBD1; j_call: TRBJ1-5; cdr3_aa: CASTLGTGGRSQHF; cdr3_nt: TGTGCCAGCACCCTAGGGACAGGGGGACGATCCCAGCATTTT
v_call: TRBV5-1; clone_size: -; d_call: -; j_call: TRBJ1-1; cdr3_aa: CASSLDTGMNTEAFF; cdr3_nt: TGCGCCAGCAGCTTGGATACGGGAATGAACACTGAAGCTTTCTTT
v_call: TRBV19; clone_size: -; d_call: -; j_call: TRBJ2-2; cdr3_aa: CASSIGRRASRLLPGELFF; cdr3_nt: TGTGCCAGTAGTATAGGTAGGAGGGCATCACGGCTCCTTCCCGGGGAGCTGTTTTTT
v_call: TRBV27; clone_size: -; d_call: TRBD1; j_call: TRBJ2-3; cdr3_aa: CASSRQGADTDTQYF; cdr3_nt: TGTGCCAGCAGCCGACAGGGGGCTGACACAGATACGCAGTATTTT
v_call: TRBV29-1; clone_size: -; d_call: -; j_call: TRBJ1-2; cdr3_aa: CSVNEVYGYTF; cdr3_nt: TGCAGCGTTAACGAAGTCTATGGCTACACCTTC
v_call: TRBV11-3; clone_size: once; d_call: -; j_call: TRBJ2-7; cdr3_aa: CASSDPTSYSQYF; cdr3_nt: TGTGCCAGCAGCGATCCGACAAGCTACTCGCAGTACTTC
v_call: TRBV28; clone_size: -; d_call: TRBD1; j_call: TRBJ1-4; cdr3_aa: CASSEVLTGDNEKLFF; cdr3_nt: TGTGCCAGCAGTGAAGTCCTGACAGGGGATAATGAAAAACTGTTTTTT
v_call: TRBV28; clone_size: -; d_call: -; j_call: TRBJ2-7; cdr3_aa: CASSPRPPEQYF; cdr3_nt: TGTGCCAGCAGTCCGAGACCCCCCGAGCAGTACTTC
v_call: TRBV19; clone_size: -; d_call: -; j_call: TRBJ2-1; cdr3_aa: CASSPRGTEYNEQFF; cdr3_nt: TGTGCCAGTAGTCCCCGGGGAACAGAATACAATGAGCAGTTCTTC
v_call: TRBV19; clone_size: -; d_call: -; j_call: TRBJ2-7; cdr3_aa: CASSPTRSPYEQYF; cdr3_nt: TGTGCCAGTTCACCGACCAGATCACCCTACGAGCAGTACTTC
v_call: TRBV7-9; clone_size: -; d_call: -; j_call: TRBJ2-1; cdr3_aa: CASSPQEFYNEQFF; cdr3_nt: TGTGCCAGCAGCCCACAGGAGTTCTACAATGAGCAGTTCTTC
v_call: TRBV10-2; clone_size: -; d_call: TRBD2; j_call: TRBJ2-5; cdr3_aa: CASRGLAVQETQYF; cdr3_nt: TGCGCCAGCAGGGGACTAGCGGTTCAAGAGACCCAGTACTTC
v_call: TRBV7-2; clone_size: -; d_call: -; j_call: TRBJ1-2; cdr3_aa: CASSSTVGYTF; cdr3_nt: TGTGCCAGCAGCTCGACAGTAGGCTACACCTTC
v_call: TRBV7-2; clone_size: -; d_call: TRBD1; j_call: TRBJ1-2; cdr3_aa: CASSLGGTGYGYTF; cdr3_nt: TGTGCCAGCAGCTTAGGTGGGACAGGGTATGGCTACACCTTC
v_call: TRBV11-3; clone_size: -; d_call: TRBD2; j_call: TRBJ2-7; cdr3_aa: CASSSGGGSSYEQYF; cdr3_nt: TGTGCCAGCAGCTCCGGGGGAGGGAGCTCCTACGAGCAGTACTTC
v_call: TRBV27; clone_size: -; d_call: -; j_call: TRBJ2-1; cdr3_aa: CASSASRTSHNEQFF; cdr3_nt: TGTGCCAGCAGTGCTTCTAGGACCTCTCACAATGAGCAGTTCTTC
v_call: TRBV19; clone_size: once; d_call: TRBD2; j_call: TRBJ2-2; cdr3_aa: CASSIDLSQRGTLHTGELFF; cdr3_nt: TGTGCCAGTAGTATAGATCTCTCCCAGCGGGGCACCCTACACACCGGGGAGCTGTTTTTT
v_call: TRBV19; clone_size: once; d_call: -; j_call: TRBJ2-7; cdr3_aa: CASRRTGTSYEQYF; cdr3_nt: TGTGCCTCACGTCGAACAGGCACCTCCTACGAGCAGTACTTC
v_call: TRBV10-3; clone_size: -; d_call: TRBD2; j_call: TRBJ2-5; cdr3_aa: CAISTTSGGKETQYF; cdr3_nt: TGTGCCATCAGTACGACTAGCGGGGGAAAAGAGACCCAGTACTTC
v_call: TRBV9; clone_size: -; d_call: -; j_call: TRBJ2-2; cdr3_aa: CASSALLGAGELFF; cdr3_nt: TGTGCCAGCAGCGCCCTTCTAGGGGCCGGGGAGCTGTTTTTT
v_call: TRBV11-2; clone_size: few; d_call: TRBD2; j_call: TRBJ2-2; cdr3_aa: CASSSLRTSVNTGELFF; cdr3_nt: TGTGCCAGCAGCTCTCTACGGACTAGCGTGAACACCGGGGAGCTGTTTTTT
v_call: TRBV9; clone_size: -; d_call: -; j_call: TRBJ1-1; cdr3_aa: CASSRRADPNTEAFF; cdr3_nt: TGTGCCAGCAGTCGTAGAGCGGACCCGAACACTGAAGCTTTCTTT
v_call: TRBV23-1; clone_size: -; d_call: TRBD1; j_call: TRBJ1-1; cdr3_aa: CASSQIKGQTNTEAFF; cdr3_nt: TGCGCCAGCAGTCAAATCAAGGGACAGACCAACACTGAAGCTTTCTTT
v_call: TRBV14; clone_size: -; d_call: -; j_call: TRBJ1-2; cdr3_aa: CASSQEGSYGYTF; cdr3_nt: TGTGCCAGCAGCCAAGAGGGATCCTATGGCTACACCTTC
v_call: TRBV6-5; clone_size: -; d_call: -; j_call: TRBJ1-5; cdr3_aa: CASGQRGQPQHF; cdr3_nt: TGTGCCAGCGGGCAGCGTGGTCAGCCCCAGCATTTT
v_call: TRBV9; clone_size: -; d_call: TRBD1; j_call: TRBJ1-2; cdr3_aa: CASSARQGLGYGYTF; cdr3_nt: TGTGCCAGCAGCGCCCGACAGGGTCTGGGCTATGGCTACACCTTC
v_call: TRBV6-1; clone_size: -; d_call: -; j_call: TRBJ1-5; cdr3_aa: CASSDHFLAQHF; cdr3_nt: TGTGCCAGCAGTGATCACTTTTTGGCCCAGCATTTT
v_call: TRBV19; clone_size: -; d_call: -; j_call: TRBJ2-5; cdr3_aa: CASRKRPGLEETQYF; cdr3_nt: TGTGCCAGTAGAAAGAGACCGGGTCTGGAAGAGACCCAGTACTTC
v_call: TRBV19; clone_size: -; d_call: -; j_call: TRBJ2-5; cdr3_aa: CASSITGGPQETQYF; cdr3_nt: TGTGCCAGTAGTATTACCGGGGGCCCCCAAGAGACCCAGTACTTC
v_call: TRBV29-1; clone_size: -; d_call: TRBD2; j_call: TRBJ2-3; cdr3_aa: CSVAFHAALAGVSDTQYF; cdr3_nt: TGCAGCGTTGCCTTTCATGCCGCGCTAGCGGGAGTTTCAGATACGCAGTATTTT
v_call: TRBV7-2; clone_size: -; d_call: -; j_call: TRBJ1-1; cdr3_aa: CASSFTENTEAFF; cdr3_nt: TGTGCCAGCAGCTTTACAGAGAACACTGAAGCTTTCTTT
v_call: TRBV7-2; clone_size: -; d_call: -; j_call: TRBJ2-2; cdr3_aa: CASSLKLSSTGELFF; cdr3_nt: TGTGCCAGCAGCTTAAAGTTGTCAAGCACCGGGGAGCTGTTTTTT
v_call: TRBV11-1; clone_size: -; d_call: -; j_call: TRBJ2-5; cdr3_aa: CASSPEETQYF; cdr3_nt: TGTGCCAGCAGCCCGGAAGAGACCCAGTACTTC
v_call: TRBV5-1; clone_size: -; d_call: TRBD2; j_call: TRBJ2-5; cdr3_aa: CASKDGVAGFQETQYF; cdr3_nt: TGCGCCAGCAAGGACGGGGTAGCGGGATTCCAAGAGACCCAGTACTTC
v_call: TRBV9; clone_size: -; d_call: TRBD2; j_call: TRBJ2-2; cdr3_aa: CASSVGLAGDRGNTGELFF; cdr3_nt: TGTGCCAGCAGCGTAGGGCTAGCGGGAGATAGAGGGAACACCGGGGAGCTGTTTTTT
v_call: TRBV27; clone_size: -; d_call: TRBD1; j_call: TRBJ1-1; cdr3_aa: CASSLGTGALVAFF; cdr3_nt: TGTGCCAGCAGTTTAGGGACAGGGGCGCTTGTAGCTTTCTTT
v_call: TRBV5-6; clone_size: -; d_call: -; j_call: TRBJ2-3; cdr3_aa: CASSLRWADTQYF; cdr3_nt: TGTGCCAGCAGCCTCCGTTGGGCAGATACGCAGTATTTT
v_call: TRBV7-2; clone_size: -; d_call: TRBD2; j_call: TRBJ2-7; cdr3_aa: CASSASGTSGEQYF; cdr3_nt: TGTGCCAGCAGCGCCAGCGGGACTAGTGGCGAGCAGTACTTC
v_call: TRBV5-4; clone_size: -; d_call: -; j_call: TRBJ2-7; cdr3_aa: CASSLRTETYEQYF; cdr3_nt: TGTGCCAGCAGCTTACGGACAGAAACCTACGAGCAGTACTTC
v_call: TRBV5-5; clone_size: -; d_call: TRBD2; j_call: TRBJ2-5; cdr3_aa: CASSPTSGGLYQETQYF; cdr3_nt: TGTGCCAGCAGCCCAACTAGCGGGGGGCTGTACCAAGAGACCCAGTACTTC
v_call: TRBV6-4; clone_size: -; d_call: TRBD1; j_call: TRBJ2-7; cdr3_aa: CARSSLNRGQDPYEQYF; cdr3_nt: TGTGCCAGGAGCTCGTTAAACCGGGGACAGGACCCCTACGAGCAGTACTTC
v_call: TRBV5-1; clone_size: -; d_call: -; j_call: TRBJ1-1; cdr3_aa: CASSQELTGEAFF; cdr3_nt: TGCGCCAGCAGCCAGGAGTTGACGGGAGAAGCTTTCTTT
v_call: TRBV10-1; clone_size: once; d_call: TRBD2; j_call: TRBJ2-7; cdr3_aa: CASRLDGTSGAYEQYF; cdr3_nt: TGCGCCAGCAGATTAGACGGGACTAGCGGAGCCTACGAGCAGTACTTC
v_call: TRBV28; clone_size: -; d_call: TRBD2; j_call: TRBJ2-7; cdr3_aa: CASRRGDFSYEQYF; cdr3_nt: TGTGCCAGCAGACGGGGGGACTTCTCCTACGAGCAGTACTTC
v_call: TRBV19; clone_size: -; d_call: TRBD1; j_call: TRBJ1-1; cdr3_aa: CASRPTGGATEAFF; cdr3_nt: TGTGCCAGTAGACCGACAGGGGGGGCCACTGAAGCTTTCTTT